This paragraph reports one TCR beta chain. No antigen is known for it. This sample is drawn from a study of T cells in Graves' hyperthyroidism and ophthalmopathy. Study in general: Peripheral blood was collected at initial diagnosis, before any treatment. Regarding the study as a whole: The majority of expanded thyroid clonotypes above 0.001 also appeared in blood.

What was amplified from RNA transcripts were TCR beta CDR3 regions. A first-round RT-PCR of the TCR CDR3 used the HTBI primer set. MiXCR, run by TCRdb on the multiplex PCR reads, gives a single entry per CDR3 protein. This sample yields over 350,000 distinct CDR3 sequences, of which about an eighth are seen a single time; over 25% belongs to the top ten. The V gene end was trimmed by 4 bases and the J gene end by 10 bases; junction bases not matched to a gene: 2. The CDR3 is made up of 11 amino acids. In germline, CDR1 is SGHKS, CDR2 YYEKEE (reference sequence). Enrolled ophthalmopathy patients presented with a Clinical Activity Score of at least 3, a NOSPECS grade of at least 4, and disease duration under 3 months. Each diagnosis was grounded in clinical symptoms, serum thyroxine and TRAb, thyroid ultrasound, and orbital computed tomography.

The sequence came from a man aged 50-60 years with Graves' ophthalmopathy. Source material: blood. The chain carries TRBV5-5 and TRBJ2-3; 8 bases are shared with TRBD1. CDR3 loop: CASSLQGAQYF. CDR3 nucleotide sequence: TGTGCCAGCAGCCTACAGGGGGCGCAGTATTTT.